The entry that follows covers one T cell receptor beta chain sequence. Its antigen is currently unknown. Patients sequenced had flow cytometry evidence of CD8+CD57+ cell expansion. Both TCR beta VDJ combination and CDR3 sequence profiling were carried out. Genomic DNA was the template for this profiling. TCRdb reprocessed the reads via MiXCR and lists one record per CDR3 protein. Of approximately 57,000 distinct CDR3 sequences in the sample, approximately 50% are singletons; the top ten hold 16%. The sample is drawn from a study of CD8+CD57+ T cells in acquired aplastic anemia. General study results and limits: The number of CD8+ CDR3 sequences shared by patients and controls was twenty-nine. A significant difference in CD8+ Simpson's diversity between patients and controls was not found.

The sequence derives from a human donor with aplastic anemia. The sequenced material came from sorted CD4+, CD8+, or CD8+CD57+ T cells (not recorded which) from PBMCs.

CDR3 sequence: CATRGQSTDTQYF. The CDR3 DNA reads as TGTGCCACCAGGGGACAGAGCACAGATACGCAGTATTTT. The chain has TRBV6-4 and TRBJ2-3; 7 bases fit TRBD1. CDR3 size: 13 residues. With 10 bases clipped from V and 0 bases from J, the junction kept 4 bases outside the gene matches. Germline CDR1 MRHNA, CDR2 SNTAGT.